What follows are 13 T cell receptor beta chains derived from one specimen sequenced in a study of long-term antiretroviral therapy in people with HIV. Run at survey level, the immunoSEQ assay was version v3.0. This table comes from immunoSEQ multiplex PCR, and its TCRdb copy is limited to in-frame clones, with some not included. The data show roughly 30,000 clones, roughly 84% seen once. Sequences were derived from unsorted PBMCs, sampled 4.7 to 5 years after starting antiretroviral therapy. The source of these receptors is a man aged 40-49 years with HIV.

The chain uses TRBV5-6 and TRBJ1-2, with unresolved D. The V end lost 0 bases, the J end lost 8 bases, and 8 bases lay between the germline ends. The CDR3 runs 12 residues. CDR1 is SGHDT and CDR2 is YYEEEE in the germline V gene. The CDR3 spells CASSLGKNGYTF. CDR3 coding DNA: TGTGCCAGCAGCTTGGGCAAAAACGGCTACACCTTC.

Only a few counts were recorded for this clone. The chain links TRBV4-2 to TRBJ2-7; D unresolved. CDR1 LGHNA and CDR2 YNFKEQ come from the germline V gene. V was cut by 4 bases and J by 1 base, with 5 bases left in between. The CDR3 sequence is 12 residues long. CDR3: CASSRTSYEQYF. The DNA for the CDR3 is TGTGCCAGCAGCCGTACTTCCTACGAGCAGTACTTC.

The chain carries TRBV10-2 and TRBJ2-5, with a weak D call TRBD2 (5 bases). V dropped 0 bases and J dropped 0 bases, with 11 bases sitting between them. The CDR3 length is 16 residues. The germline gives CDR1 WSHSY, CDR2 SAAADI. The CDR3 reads CASSESGVQYQETQYF. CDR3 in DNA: TGCGCCAGCAGTGAGTCCGGGGTACAGTACCAAGAGACCCAGTACTTC.

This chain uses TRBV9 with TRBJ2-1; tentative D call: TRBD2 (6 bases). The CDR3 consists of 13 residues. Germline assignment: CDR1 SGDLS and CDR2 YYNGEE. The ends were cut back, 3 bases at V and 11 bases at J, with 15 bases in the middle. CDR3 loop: CASSDNGGSKQFF. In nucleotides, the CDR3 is TGTGCCAGCAGCGATAATGGGGGGTCGAAGCAGTTCTTC.

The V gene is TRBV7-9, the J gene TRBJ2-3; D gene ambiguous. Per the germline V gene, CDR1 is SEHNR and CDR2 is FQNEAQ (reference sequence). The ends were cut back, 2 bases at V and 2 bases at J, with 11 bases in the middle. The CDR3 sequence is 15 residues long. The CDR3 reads CASSLYPSITDTQYF. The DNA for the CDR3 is TGTGCCAGCAGCTTATACCCATCGATCACAGATACGCAGTATTTT.

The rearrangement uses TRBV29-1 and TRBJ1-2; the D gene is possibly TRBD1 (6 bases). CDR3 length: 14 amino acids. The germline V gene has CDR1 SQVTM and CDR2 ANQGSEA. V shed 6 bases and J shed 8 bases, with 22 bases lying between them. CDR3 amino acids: CSVLGGAGIEGYTF. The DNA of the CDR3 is TGCAGCGTCTTGGGGGGGGCTGGTATCGAGGGCTACACCTTC.

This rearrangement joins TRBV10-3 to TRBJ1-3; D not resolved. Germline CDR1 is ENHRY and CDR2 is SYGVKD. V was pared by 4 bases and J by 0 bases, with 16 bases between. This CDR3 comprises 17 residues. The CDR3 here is CAISAPQTPSSGNTIYF. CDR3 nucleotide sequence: TGTGCCATCAGTGCCCCACAGACACCGAGCTCTGGAAACACCATATATTTT.

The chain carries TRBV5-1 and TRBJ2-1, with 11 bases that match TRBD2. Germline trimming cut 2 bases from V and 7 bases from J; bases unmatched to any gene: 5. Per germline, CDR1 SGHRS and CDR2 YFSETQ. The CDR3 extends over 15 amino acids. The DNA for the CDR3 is TGCGCCAGCAGCTTTAGCGGGGGGGCGTCGAATGAGCAGTTCTTC. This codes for CASSFSGGASNEQFF.

As DNA, the CDR3 is TGTGCCAGCAGTGAAGTGGGCAGGTCCATTGGCTACACCTTC. Its protein product is CASSEVGRSIGYTF. J is TRBJ1-2 and V is TRBV6-1; D gene uncertain. CDR3 length equals 14 residues. Between the trimmed V and J ends, which lost 1 base and 7 bases, there was a span of 13 bases. Germline V gene sequence: CDR1 MNHNS, CDR2 SASEGT.

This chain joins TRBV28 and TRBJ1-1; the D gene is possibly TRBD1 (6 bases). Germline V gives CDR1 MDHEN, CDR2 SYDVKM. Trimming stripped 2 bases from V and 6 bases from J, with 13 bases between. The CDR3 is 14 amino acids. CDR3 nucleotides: TGTGCCAGCAGTTTACCTGGACAGCGAGCTGAAGCTTTCTTT. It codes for CASSLPGQRAEAFF.

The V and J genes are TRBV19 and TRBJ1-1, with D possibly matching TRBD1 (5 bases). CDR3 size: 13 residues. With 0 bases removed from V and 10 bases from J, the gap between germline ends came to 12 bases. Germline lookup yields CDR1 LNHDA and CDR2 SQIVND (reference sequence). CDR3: CASSIEQRGVAFF. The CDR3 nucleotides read TGTGCCAGTAGTATAGAACAAAGGGGTGTAGCTTTCTTT.

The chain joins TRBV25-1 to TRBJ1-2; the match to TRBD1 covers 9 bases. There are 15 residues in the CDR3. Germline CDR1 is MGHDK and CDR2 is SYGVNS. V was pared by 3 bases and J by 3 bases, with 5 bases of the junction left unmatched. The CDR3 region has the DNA TGTGCCAGCAGTGAGATGGGACAGGGTGACTATGGCTACACCTTC. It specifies CASSEMGQGDYGYTF.

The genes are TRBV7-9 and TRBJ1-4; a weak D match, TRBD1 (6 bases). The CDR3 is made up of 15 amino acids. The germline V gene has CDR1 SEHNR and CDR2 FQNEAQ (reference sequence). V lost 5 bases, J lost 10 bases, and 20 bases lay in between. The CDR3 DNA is TGTGCCAGCAGCCCCGCGGGGGGGGCCGGGGGAAAACTGTTTTTT. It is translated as CASSPAGGAGGKLFF. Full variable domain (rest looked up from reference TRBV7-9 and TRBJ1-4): DTGVSQNPRHKITKRGQNVTFRCDPISEHNRLYWYRQTLGQGPEFLTYFQNEAQLEKSRLLSDRFSAERPKGSFSTLEIQRTEQGDSAMYLCASSPAGGAGGKLFFGSGTQLSVL.